This TCR beta chain was recorded in a study of spatial heterogeneity in lung cancer. At the level of the study: At a median of roughly two years after resection, follow-up PBMC samples were sequenced when available. There were, on average, more than 9.5 raw-read appearances for each unique TCR and UMI combination.

This clonotype was seen ten or more times. This sample's time point: blood at routine non-recurrence follow-up after resection. Without sorting, whole RNA was sequenced from tumor, nontumor lung or frozen PBMC. Germline V gives CDR1 SGHRS, CDR2 YFSETQ. The V gene end was trimmed by 3 bases and the J gene end by 5 bases; junction bases not matched to a gene: 5. This CDR3 is 14 amino acids long. In TCRdb, the 5' RACE reads were re-called with MiXCR into one record per CDR3 protein. Of 50,000 to 60,000 distinct CDR3 sequences listed, around 6.7% are singletons. The chain employs TRBV5-1 and TRBJ2-5; 9 bases are a match to TRBD1. The receptor's source is a female donor with early-stage non-small cell lung cancer. The specimen comprised PBMCs, sampled at follow-up. This CDR3 reads CASSSQGAEETQYF. CDR3 nucleotide sequence: TGCGCCAGCAGCTCACAGGGGGCCGAGGAGACCCAGTACTTC.